Below are 5 T cell receptor beta chains sequenced from a single sample in a study of T-cell memory formation after mild COVID-19. Each CDR3 protein gets one entry after TCRdb re-called the 5' RACE reads with MiXCR. This sample carries under 650,000 distinct CDR3 sequences, about 20% of them seen once, and the ten largest clones take about 12%. The sample taken for sequencing was PBMCs or a T cell subset sorted from them (not recorded which). These receptors were collected from an adult woman who had mild COVID-19 (a few samples of this study predate the infection). Cell type and time point are not known.

The chain employs TRBV7-2 and TRBJ1-1, with TRBD1 identical over 7 bases. J was trimmed by 4 bases and V by 6 bases; bases with no gene match: 8. The CDR3 is made up of 14 amino acids. Germline lookup yields CDR1 SGHTA and CDR2 FQGNSA. CDR3 bases: TGTGCCAGCAGACCACAGGGGATGGGCACTGAAGCTTTCTTT. Translation: CASRPQGMGTEAFF.

Only a few counts were recorded for this clonotype. The chain joins TRBV4-3 to TRBJ2-3; 8 nucleotides agree with TRBD2. The CDR3 is 16 residues long. Germline V gives CDR1 LGHNA, CDR2 YSLEER. Trimming took 4 bases from V and 3 from J; bases not matched to a gene: 9. The CDR3 coding sequence is TGCGCCAGCAGCCCTGTGGGCGGGAGGAGGACAGATACGCAGTATTTT. Protein product: CASSPVGGRRTDTQYF.

The CDR3 nucleotides read TGCGCCAGCAGCTTGAGCGACAGGGTAGAGGGCTACACCTTC. Protein product: CASSLSDRVEGYTF. The J gene is TRBJ1-2, the V gene TRBV5-1; TRBD1 agrees at 7 bases. The CDR3 is made up of 14 amino acids. From germline, CDR1 is SGHRS and CDR2 YFSETQ. The V segment lost 1 base and the J segment 8 bases; nucleotides outside the gene matches: 8. The entire variable domain, with the rest obtained from reference TRBV5-1 and TRBJ1-2, is as follows: KAGVTQTPRYLIKTRGQQVTLSCSPISGHRSVSWYQQTPGQGLQFLFEYFSETQRNKGNFPGRFSGRQFSNSRSEMNVSTLELGDSALYLCASSLSDRVEGYTFGSGTRLTVV.

This chain uses TRBV7-2 with TRBJ2-1, with 11 bases aligning to TRBD2. Unmatched junction bases numbered 12, after V lost 5 bases and J lost 6 bases. The CDR3 runs to 17 residues. Per germline, CDR1 SGHTA and CDR2 FQGNSA. CDR3 nucleotides: TGTGCCAGCAGCCGTTCCCTACTAGCGGGAGTTGGCAATGAGCAGTTCTTC. Its translation is CASSRSLLAGVGNEQFF. Filled out from reference TRBV7-2 and TRBJ2-1, the complete variable domain reads GAGVSQSPSNKVTEKGKDVELRCDPISGHTALYWYRQSLGQGLEFLIYFQGNSAPDKSGLPSDRFSAERTGGSVSTLTIQRTQQEDSAVYLCASSRSLLAGVGNEQFFGPGTRLTVL.

In its sample, this clonotype was seen many times. The chain recombines TRBV20-1 with TRBJ1-1, with D uncertain. The CDR3 runs 10 residues. Trimming removed 5 bases from V and 3 bases from J, with 4 bases in between. The germline V gene has CDR1 DFQATT and CDR2 SNEGSKA (reference sequence). The CDR3 DNA is TGCAGTGCTCGGGACACTGAAGCTTTCTTT. Protein: CSARDTEAFF.